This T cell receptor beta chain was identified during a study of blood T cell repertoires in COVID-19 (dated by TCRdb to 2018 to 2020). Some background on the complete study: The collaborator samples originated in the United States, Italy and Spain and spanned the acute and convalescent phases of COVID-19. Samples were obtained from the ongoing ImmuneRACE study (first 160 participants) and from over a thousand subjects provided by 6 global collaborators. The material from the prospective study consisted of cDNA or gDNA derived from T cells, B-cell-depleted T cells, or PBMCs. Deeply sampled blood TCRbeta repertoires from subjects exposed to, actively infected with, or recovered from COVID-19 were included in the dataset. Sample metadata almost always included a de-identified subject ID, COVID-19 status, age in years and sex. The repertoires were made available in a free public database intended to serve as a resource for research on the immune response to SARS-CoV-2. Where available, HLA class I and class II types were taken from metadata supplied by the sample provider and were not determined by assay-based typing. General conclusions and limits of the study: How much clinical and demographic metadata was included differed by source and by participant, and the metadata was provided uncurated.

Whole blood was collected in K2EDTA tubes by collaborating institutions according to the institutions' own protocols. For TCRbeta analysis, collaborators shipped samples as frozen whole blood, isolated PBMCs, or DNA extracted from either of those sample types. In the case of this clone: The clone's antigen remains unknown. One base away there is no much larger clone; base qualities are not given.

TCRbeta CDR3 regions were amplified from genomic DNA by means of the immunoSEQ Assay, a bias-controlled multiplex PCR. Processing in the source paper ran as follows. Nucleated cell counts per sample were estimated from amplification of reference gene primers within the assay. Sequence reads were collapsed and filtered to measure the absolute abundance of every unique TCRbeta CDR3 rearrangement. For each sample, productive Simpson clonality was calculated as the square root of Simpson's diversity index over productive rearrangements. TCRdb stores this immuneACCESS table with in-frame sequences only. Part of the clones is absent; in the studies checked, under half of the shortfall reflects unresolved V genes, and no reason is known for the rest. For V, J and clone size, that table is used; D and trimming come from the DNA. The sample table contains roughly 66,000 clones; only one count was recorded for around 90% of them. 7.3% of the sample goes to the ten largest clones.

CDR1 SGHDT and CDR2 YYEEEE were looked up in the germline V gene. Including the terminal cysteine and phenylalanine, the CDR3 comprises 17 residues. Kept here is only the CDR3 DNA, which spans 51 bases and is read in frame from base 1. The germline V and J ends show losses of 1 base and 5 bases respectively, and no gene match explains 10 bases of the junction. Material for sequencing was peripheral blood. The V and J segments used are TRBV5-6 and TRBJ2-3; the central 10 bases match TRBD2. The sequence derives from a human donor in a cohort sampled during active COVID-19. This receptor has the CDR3 CASSLWWSSGGIDTQYF. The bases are TGTGCCAGCAGCTTGTGGTGGTCTAGCGGGGGCATAGATACGCAGTATTTT.